This T cell receptor (beta chain) originates from a study of cytomegalovirus exposure and HLA in healthy donors. Study-wide findings and caveats: An analysis that was carried out later associated 15,000 to 20,000 TCR beta sequences with HLA alleles at 0.05 false discovery rate.

PCR employed 60 Vbeta and 13 Jbeta primers. The table came from immunoSEQ multiplex PCR; TCRdb's copy has only in-frame clones and leaves some out. The profile covers about 67,000 clones, with around three quarters appearing a single time and under 9% taken by the ten largest. In nominal health when sampled, donors likely had unrecorded immune exposures nonetheless. The CDR3 loop spans 17 amino acids. Per germline, CDR1 MGHRA and CDR2 YSYEKL. The junction had 10 bases not matched to a gene; V was cut back by 0 bases and J by 5 bases. Comment on this clone: The antigen is unknown.

This rearrangement joins TRBV4-1 to TRBJ2-5; 9 bases agree with TRBD2. The clonotype originates from a man in his sixties in good health and CMV-seropositive. Sequenced sample: PBMCs. CDR3 bases: TGCGCCAGCAGCCAAGATGGCGGGGGGGCCTTCAGGGAGACCCAGTACTTC. Translation gives CASSQDGGGAFRETQYF.